This entry features one T cell receptor (beta chain) sequence. Its antigen is undetermined. Germline V gene sequence: CDR1 MNHEY, CDR2 SVGAGI. The V and J ends lost 5 bases and 8 bases respectively, with 15 bases between them. The CDR3 runs to 13 residues. Assay used: immunoSEQ multiplex PCR; TCRdb lists only in-frame clones, some missing. Here the sample spans 15,000 or so clones, 79% being singletons. The unexposed donors gave CD4+ T cells in 2011-2018, prior to COVID-19. CD4+ T cells were isolated from the cells after 10 days of culture. Testing used SARS-CoV-2 S/N and four cold-coronavirus spikes on unexposed-donor CD4+ T cells, cells permitting. The data were taken from a study of CD4 T cells in relation to SARS-CoV-2 and coronaviruses. Turning to the study itself: After approximately 10 days of antigen culture, PBMC TCR beta CDR3s were sequenced. Findings and caveats of the study: Compared with monoreactive clones, crossreactive clones showed significantly weaker SARS-CoV-2 expansion. Pre-pandemic and post-infection samples never came from the same donor.

The gene calls are TRBV6-5 and TRBJ1-2, with D maybe TRBD1 (6 bases). This receptor was taken from a human donor in good health. The sequenced sample consisted of CD4+ T cells from PBMCs, cultured in vitro. The DNA for the CDR3 is TGTGCCAGCAGTACAGGGAGGTTGAGAGGCTACACCTTC. Protein: CASSTGRLRGYTF.